A single sample is the source of the 27 T cell receptor beta chains below, sequenced in a study of cytomegalovirus exposure and HLA in healthy donors. 60 Vbeta and 13 Jbeta primers were used in PCR. Here immunoSEQ multiplex PCR was the method, and the copy in TCRdb shows in-frame clones only, minus some. The sample lists about 37,000 clones, approximately 82% seen once, with approximately 10% in the top ten. Sequencing was carried out using PBMCs. These receptors originate from a young woman in good health and CMV-seropositive.

CDR3: CASSSRGEKLFF. The CDR3 DNA follows: TGTGCCAGTAGTTCTCGGGGTGAAAAACTGTTTTTT. V and J are TRBV19 and TRBJ1-4; D gene ambiguous. CDR1 and CDR2 from the germline V gene are LNHDA and SQIVND (reference sequence). The CDR3 spans 12 residues. V was cut by 5 bases and J by 7 bases, with 8 bases left in between.

The chain joins TRBV5-1 to TRBJ2-5, with TRBD1 as a possible D gene (6 bases). Germline CDR1 and CDR2: SGHRS and YFSETQ. The CDR3 spans 15 residues. V gave up 3 bases and J gave up 3 bases, with 15 bases separating them. CDR3 DNA sequence: TGCGCCAGCAGCTCTCAGGGGCGGCTAGAAGAGACCCAGTACTTC. It specifies CASSSQGRLEETQYF.

The chain has TRBV7-2 and TRBJ2-6; D ambiguous. Between the trimmed V and J ends, which lost 0 bases and 1 base, there was a span of 7 bases. The germline gives CDR1 SGHTA, CDR2 FQGNSA. This CDR3 has 16 amino acids. The CDR3 loop reads CASSLASVSGANVLTF. CDR3 DNA: TGTGCCAGCAGCTTAGCATCGGTTTCTGGGGCCAACGTCCTGACTTTC.

V gene TRBV10-3 combines with J gene TRBJ1-1; D call uncertain. V was clipped by 2 bases and J by 10 bases, with 14 bases between them. CDR3 length equals 13 residues. CDR1 is ENHRY, CDR2 SYGVKD, per germline. CDR3 bases: TGTGCCATCAGTGAGCTGCCAAATGGGCCAGCTTTCTTT. It encodes CAISELPNGPAFF.

To note about this clone: An end of the junction does not agree with germline; a read error may underlie this. The chain recombines TRBV7-9 with TRBJ2-1; 10 positions agree with TRBD2. The CDR3 has 16 amino acids. Per the germline V gene, CDR1 is SEHNR and CDR2 is FQNEAQ (reference sequence). The CDR3 spells CASSSPGKRAGGLAVF. The CDR3 nucleotides read TGTGCCAGCAGCTCCCCCGGAAAGAGAGCGGGGGGGCTAGCAGTCTTC.

This chain joins TRBV27 and TRBJ2-7, with TRBD1 matching 9 bases. This CDR3 is 13 amino acids long. Germline V gene sequence: CDR1 MNHEY, CDR2 SMNVEV (reference sequence). The V gene end was trimmed by 5 bases and the J gene end by 4 bases; junction bases not matched to a gene: 3. The CDR3 sequence: CASSQDRGYEQYF. The CDR3 bases are TGTGCCAGCAGTCAGGACAGGGGATACGAGCAGTACTTC.

The rearrangement uses TRBV4-2 and TRBJ2-7; TRBD2 is a possible D gene (5 bases). There are 15 residues in the CDR3. Germline V CDR1 and CDR2: LGHNA, YNFKEQ. The V end was cut by 1 base, the J end by 1 base, with 11 bases between. The CDR3 loop reads CASSQVREASYEQYF. CDR3 DNA: TGTGCCAGCAGCCAAGTTCGGGAAGCGTCCTACGAGCAGTACTTC.

The chain uses TRBV30 and TRBJ1-1; D remains unclear. Per the germline V gene, CDR1 is GTSNPN and CDR2 is SVGIG (reference sequence). Trimming took off 2 bases at V and 0 bases at J, with 10 bases between the two ends. This CDR3 spans 14 amino acids. The CDR3 protein is CAWSRPGLNTEAFF. CDR3 nucleotides: TGTGCCTGGAGTCGTCCGGGGTTGAACACTGAAGCTTTCTTT. Using reference TRBV30 and TRBJ1-1 for the parts outside the CDR3, the full variable domain is SQTIHQWPATLVQPVGSPLSLECTVEGTSNPNLYWYRQAAGRGLQLLFYSVGIGQISSEVPQNLSASRPQDRQFILSSKKLLLSDSGFYLCAWSRPGLNTEAFFGQGTRLTVV.

The V call is TRBV2, the J call TRBJ1-3, with a tentative D call TRBD1 (5 bases). Germline V CDR1 and CDR2: SNHLY, FYNNEI. This CDR3 has 17 residues. V gave up 4 bases and J gave up 0 bases, with 16 bases separating them. Written as DNA, the CDR3 is TGTGCCAGCAGTGCCTCCCGGGGGTACAGCTCTGGAAACACCATATATTTT. It specifies CASSASRGYSSGNTIYF.

This clone was observed once. The CDR3 is CASTQGQGTQPQHF. The DNA of the CDR3 is TGCGCCAGCACCCAAGGGCAGGGTACCCAGCCCCAGCATTTT. V gene TRBV10-2 combines with J gene TRBJ1-5; maybe TRBD1 (5 bases). The V gene lost 7 bases and the J gene lost 7 bases, with 17 bases spanning the gap. CDR1 is WSHSY, CDR2 SAAADI, per germline. The CDR3 has 14 amino acids.

This rearrangement joins TRBV7-2 to TRBJ2-1; TRBD2 aligns across 9 bases. Per the germline V gene, CDR1 is SGHTA and CDR2 is FQGNSA. The CDR3 spans 17 residues. The V segment lost 1 base and the J segment 7 bases; nucleotides outside the gene matches: 11. CDR3 DNA sequence: TGTGCCAGCAGCTTAGGAGGACCTAGCGGGAATCTAAATGAGCAGTTCTTC. Its translation: CASSLGGPSGNLNEQFF.

The V gene is TRBV28, the J gene TRBJ2-7; the D is unclear. There are 10 residues in the CDR3. Trimming cost V 5 bases and J 6 bases, with 5 bases left between them. The germline gives CDR1 MDHEN, CDR2 SYDVKM. CDR3 DNA sequence: TGTGCCAGCAGTCTAACCGAGCAGTACTTC. This encodes CASSLTEQYF.

This clone has just one count. The chain uses TRBV4-3 and TRBJ2-3; 8 bases line up with TRBD2. The CDR3 runs 14 residues. V lost 3 bases, J lost 6 bases, and 5 bases stayed unmatched. Germline V gene sequence: CDR1 LGHNA, CDR2 YSLEER. This chain's CDR3 is CASSQERGTDTQYF. CDR3 sequence (DNA): TGCGCCAGCAGCCAGGAGCGGGGGACGGATACGCAGTATTTT.

This rearrangement joins TRBV6-4 to TRBJ2-7, with 7 bases matching TRBD1. The V and J ends lost 7 bases and 5 bases, in that order; junction bases with no gene match: 11. The V gene's germline CDR1 is MRHNA and CDR2 SNTAGT. This CDR3 has 14 residues. The CDR3 DNA reads as TGTGCCAGCATTGTCCGGGACAGAGAGGACGAGCAGTACTTC. It yields the protein CASIVRDREDEQYF.

This clone was observed a handful of times. The gene calls are TRBV25-1 and TRBJ2-2; tentatively, D is TRBD2 (5 bases). The CDR3 runs to 17 residues. CDR1 and CDR2 (germline): MGHDK, SYGVNS. The V end lost 5 bases, the J end lost 4 bases, and 20 bases lay between the germline ends. The CDR3 sequence is CASSQIVEGRGTGELFF. The CDR3, as DNA: TGTGCCAGCAGTCAAATTGTCGAGGGCCGAGGCACCGGGGAGCTGTTTTTT.

The chain is built from TRBV13 and TRBJ2-7; tentative D call: TRBD2 (7 bases). There are 14 residues in the CDR3. The germline CDR1 and CDR2 sequences are PRHDT and FYEKMQ (reference sequence). V was clipped by 2 bases and J by 4 bases, with 12 bases between them. The DNA for the CDR3 is TGTGCCAGCAGCTTATATGGGGGGGCGTACGAGCAGTACTTC. Its translation: CASSLYGGAYEQYF. The complete variable domain, with remaining parts taken from reference TRBV13 and TRBJ2-7, reads AAGVIQSPRHLIKEKRETATLKCYPIPRHDTVYWYQQGPGQDPQFLISFYEKMQSDKGSIPDRFSAQQFSDYHSELNMSSLELGDSALYFCASSLYGGAYEQYFGPGTRLTVT.

The chain recombines TRBV28 with TRBJ1-5; no reliable D call. The CDR3 is made up of 12 amino acids. V was cut by 2 bases and J by 6 bases, with 5 bases left in between. Germline V gene lookup returns CDR1 MDHEN and CDR2 SYDVKM. CDR3 coding DNA: TGTGCCAGCAGTTTACAGGCTCAGCCCCAGCATTTT. Its protein is CASSLQAQPQHF.

This clone was recorded once. The chain employs TRBV7-2 and TRBJ2-4; no definite D call. The CDR3 consists of 16 residues. V gave up 1 base and J gave up 0 bases, with 10 bases separating them. Germline CDR1 SGHTA, CDR2 FQGNSA. The DNA for the CDR3 is TGTGCCAGCAGCTTAGTCGGCACAGAAGCCAAAAACATTCAGTACTTC. This encodes CASSLVGTEAKNIQYF.

A note on this clone: A read error may produce the germline difference seen at one junction end. The chain carries TRBV7-9 and TRBJ1-1, with unresolved D. In germline, CDR1 is SEHNR, CDR2 FQNEAQ (reference sequence). This CDR3 contains 12 residues. The CDR3 DNA reads TGTTCCAGCAGTCCACCGGTTACTGAAGCTTTCTTT. Amino acids: CSSSPPVTEAFF.

J is TRBJ2-7 and V is TRBV5-1; D possibly corresponds to TRBD1 (6 bases). V was cut by 4 bases and J by 6 bases, with 11 bases left in between. CDR3 length: 12 residues. Germline CDR1 and CDR2: SGHRS and YFSETQ. CDR3 nucleotide sequence: TGCGCCAGCAGCCTCCGGGACACCGAGCAGTACTTC. Protein sequence: CASSLRDTEQYF.

CDR3 in amino acids: CASSAYAGTRHNEQFF. CDR3 nucleotides: TGTGCCAGCAGCGCCTACGCCGGGACTAGACACAATGAGCAGTTCTTC. The V and J genes are TRBV11-1 and TRBJ2-1; 8 positions agree with TRBD2. This CDR3 spans 16 amino acids. Germline V CDR1 and CDR2: SGHAT, FQDESV (reference sequence). The junction had 11 bases not matched to a gene; V was cut back by 5 bases and J by 5 bases.

In this sample, this clone turned up a few times. The chain carries TRBV5-8 and TRBJ1-1; perhaps TRBD1 as D (6 bases). V lost 0 bases to trimming and J lost 3 bases, with 15 bases between them. Looked up from germline, CDR1 is SGHTS and CDR2 is YDEGEE. The CDR3 has 16 amino acids. CDR3 nucleotide sequence: TGTGCCAGCAGCTTGGTGTGGGGGCGGCCGGACACTGAAGCTTTCTTT. Protein: CASSLVWGRPDTEAFF.

J is TRBJ2-7 and V is TRBV28; D possibly corresponds to TRBD1 (5 bases). The V and J ends lost 4 bases and 3 bases respectively, with 16 bases between them. Germline V gene data show CDR1 as MDHEN and CDR2 as SYDVKM. The CDR3 extends over 15 amino acids. CDR3 sequence: CASSWGRAGRYEQYF. In DNA, the CDR3 is TGTGCCAGCAGTTGGGGCCGGGCAGGGCGCTACGAGCAGTACTTC.

The chain carries TRBV6-5 and TRBJ1-5; tentative D call: TRBD1 (6 bases). The V end was cut by 6 bases, the J end by 7 bases, with 13 bases between. The CDR3 contains 13 residues. Germline loops: CDR1 MNHEY, CDR2 SVGAGI. Here the CDR3 reads CASSPGAWQPQHF. As DNA, the CDR3 is TGTGCCAGCAGCCCAGGGGCATGGCAGCCCCAGCATTTT.

CDR3 bases: TGTGCCAGCAGCCTCGGACTAGCGGGACGCACCGGGGAGCTGTTTTTT. Amino acids: CASSLGLAGRTGELFF. The chain uses TRBV7-9 and TRBJ2-2; 12 bases match TRBD2. This CDR3 comprises 16 residues. J lost 4 bases, V lost 5 bases, and 5 bases had no gene match. The germline V gene encodes CDR1 SEHNR and CDR2 FQNEAQ (reference sequence).

The rearrangement joins TRBV30 to TRBJ2-7, with 10 bases lining up with TRBD2. The CDR3 is made up of 13 amino acids. Germline lookup yields CDR1 GTSNPN and CDR2 SVGIG (reference sequence). V trimming: 5 bases; J trimming: 3 bases; junction bases outside the gene matches: 4. The CDR3 loop is CAWSAGGGYEQYF. CDR3 bases: TGTGCCTGGTCAGCGGGAGGGGGCTACGAGCAGTACTTC.

V is TRBV7-3 and J is TRBJ2-6; TRBD1 matches 7 bases. CDR3 length: 18 amino acids. Losses at the gene ends were 5 bases for V and 0 bases for J; bases not matched to a gene: 10. In germline, CDR1 is SGHTA, CDR2 FQGTGA. CDR3 region: CASSNPRQGDSGANVLTF. As DNA, the CDR3 is TGTGCCAGCAGCAATCCACGACAGGGAGACTCTGGGGCCAACGTCCTGACTTTC.